Detailed here is one T cell receptor (beta chain). The clone's antigen remains unknown. This may arise from a read error, as a much more abundant clone is one base away. This sample was included in a study of regulatory T cells in long-lasting Graves disease (dated by TCRdb to the early 2020s). Background on the whole study: Antithyroid drugs had been taken for less than 3 months by newly diagnosed Graves' disease patients. This study used TCR sequencing and RNA sequencing of peripheral blood to compare persistent Graves' disease patients against newly diagnosed Graves' disease patients. The study was conducted in China and was registered as a clinical trial. A total of around 35 samples underwent TCR sequencing, from about 13 patients with persistent Graves' disease and around 20 patients with newly diagnosed Graves' disease.

General findings and caveats noted by the study authors: A larger number of public clonotypes was shared among persistent patients (approximately 2,500) than among newly diagnosed patients (roughly 980). TRBV28, TRBJ1-2 and TRBJ2-5 were preferentially used in persistent disease, while TRBV20-1 and TRBJ2-1 were favored in newly diagnosed disease. The authors noted that the small sample size was a limitation that may lower accuracy. Sequencing and analysis were restricted to the TCR beta chain. The study examined only peripheral blood because the primary lesion, thyroid tissue, could not be accessed. Compared with newly diagnosed patients, persistent Graves' disease patients had lower TCR Shannon entropy and fewer highly expanded clones, which suggests clonal expansion.

Library creation used multiplex PCR. TCRdb names Illumina HiSeq 4000 as the instrument used. TCR beta libraries were built with iRepertoire HTBI primers and Arm-PCR amplification of CDR3 regions. Before sequencing, the PCR products went through gel purification. The original pipeline was this. A total of some 60 TRBV and 14 TRBJ segments were identified across samples and were used for gene usage analysis of CDR3 amino acid clonotypes. COPE and FqMerger were used to merge the filtered high-quality paired reads into contigs. BLAST was used to align contigs to IMGT TRBV, TRBD and TRBJ reference genes, with CDR3 defined following IMGT. Any clonotype with a frequency above 0.1% was counted as a highly expanded clone. Shannon entropy served as the measure of repertoire diversity, while the Gini coefficient captured V-J evenness. A clonotype was considered public if more than one individual shared it. TCRdb's own reprocessing of the public reads used fastp at Q25 and MiXCR and kept productive beta chains. Identical CDR3 protein sequences are pooled into one entry, listed with their most common genes and DNA. TCRdb's processing, not the study's, gives the V and J calls here. The sample table contains some 560,000 distinct CDR3 sequences; only one count was recorded for roughly a sixth of them. Roughly 25% of the sample is taken by the ten largest.

The CDR3, cysteine through phenylalanine, is 13 amino acids long. Solely the CDR3 DNA is kept, with 39 bases framed from the first base. The germline V gene (reference sequence) supplies CDR1 DFQATT and CDR2 SNEGSKA. The sample's time point label, in plain terms: newly diagnosed GD, antithyroid drugs for less than 3 months. RNA was extracted from PBMCs in TRIzol for both TCR sequencing and RNA sequencing. The diagnosis of Graves' disease was made according to American Thyroid Association guidelines. Patients for the study were recruited at an endocrinology department in Xi'an, China. Each patient gave 7 to 9.5 milliliters of peripheral blood, collected in an EDTA anticoagulant tube. Ficoll Paque Plus density gradient separation was used to isolate PBMCs, and no further T cell sorting was done. An Agilent 2100 Bioanalyzer and agarose gel were used to check RNA quality, while a NanoDrop 2000 measured RNA concentration.

The same sample was also studied in work on T cells in Graves' hyperthyroidism and ophthalmopathy. Looking at the second paper: Graves' hyperthyroidism was defined as stable when no progression to ophthalmopathy occurred over 18 months of follow-up. The hyperthyroidism patients were between 18 and 65 years old and newly diagnosed, with a disease duration of less than 2 months. The study excluded patients with uncontrolled infections, other autoimmune diseases, pregnancy or lactation. Clinical symptoms, serum thyroxine and TRAb, thyroid ultrasound, and orbital computed tomography formed the basis for the diagnoses. The TCR CDR3 was subjected to a first round of RT-PCR using the HTBI primer set and the Qiagen OneStep RT-PCR kit. Most expanded thyroid clonotypes (frequency above 0.001) were also found in blood, which suggests that blood repertoires may mirror thyroid immune responses. A 13 V-J signature model separated ophthalmopathy from stable hyperthyroidism, with around 90% sensitivity and roughly 81% specificity in cross-validation and 80%/75% in testing. In validation, the model predicted progression to ophthalmopathy a median of around six months before onset, with around 70% sensitivity and around 76% specificity. To identify distinguishing TCR V-J signatures, a discovery cohort of around 100 patients was used, comprising 43 with Graves' ophthalmopathy and approximately 57 with stable Graves' hyperthyroidism. Prospective prediction of ophthalmopathy was tested in an independent validation cohort of fewer than 20 hyperthyroidism patients and 17 patients who later progressed to ophthalmopathy. The 95 to 100 discovery patients were randomly divided into training and test sets at a 7:3 ratio. In several Graves' hyperthyroidism patients, the study also compared T-cell repertoires from thyroid tissue with T-cell repertoires from blood. After blood sampling, hyperthyroidism patients were treated with methimazole at a starting dose of 30 mg daily, and ophthalmopathy patients were treated with high-dose intravenous methylprednisolone. The libraries were constructed in a second round of multiplex PCR and then size-selected and purified. Sequencing of the libraries was done on an Illumina HiSeq2000 using paired-end 100 bp reads. Raw data were processed with SOAPnuke, discarding reads with adapters, uncalled bases, mean Phred below 15, or no exact constant-primer or identifier match. High-quality paired reads were merged with COPE v1.2.5, and unique nucleotide sequences were defined as clonotypes. Clonotypes were aligned to IMGT TRBV, TRBD and TRBJ reference segments using MiTCR v1.1. The analysis was restricted to V-J combinations with a frequency above 0.0001, which together covered 99% to 99.2% of the repertoires. The TCS score was defined as the ratio of F50 (clonal expansion) to E x V (chaos), calculated using BLOSUM62-based TCRdist between CDR3 peptides within each V-J. Welch's t-statistics and random forest reduced around 520 V-J features to 13, which were used in a naive Bayes classifier (R e1071). No statistical method was used to set the sample size in advance, and investigators knew the group allocation. The paper describes TCR Vbeta CDR3 sequencing of 130 to 150 peripheral blood samples, made up of 40 to 45 ophthalmopathy patients, 70 to 80 hyperthyroidism patients and some 17 progressor patients.

The clonotype was recovered from a woman aged 35-65 years with Graves disease. Donor details come from another sample of the same person, matched by shared clones. The starting material was peripheral blood mononuclear cells (PBMCs), obtained at new diagnosis, from a patient treated with antithyroid drugs. Recombination linked TRBV20-1 to TRBJ2-1, and TRBD2 may be the D gene, going by 5 matching bases. The base sequence is TGCAGTGCCTTAAAGCGGTCCTACAATGGGCAGTTCTTC. Translated, it reads CSALKRSYNGQFF.